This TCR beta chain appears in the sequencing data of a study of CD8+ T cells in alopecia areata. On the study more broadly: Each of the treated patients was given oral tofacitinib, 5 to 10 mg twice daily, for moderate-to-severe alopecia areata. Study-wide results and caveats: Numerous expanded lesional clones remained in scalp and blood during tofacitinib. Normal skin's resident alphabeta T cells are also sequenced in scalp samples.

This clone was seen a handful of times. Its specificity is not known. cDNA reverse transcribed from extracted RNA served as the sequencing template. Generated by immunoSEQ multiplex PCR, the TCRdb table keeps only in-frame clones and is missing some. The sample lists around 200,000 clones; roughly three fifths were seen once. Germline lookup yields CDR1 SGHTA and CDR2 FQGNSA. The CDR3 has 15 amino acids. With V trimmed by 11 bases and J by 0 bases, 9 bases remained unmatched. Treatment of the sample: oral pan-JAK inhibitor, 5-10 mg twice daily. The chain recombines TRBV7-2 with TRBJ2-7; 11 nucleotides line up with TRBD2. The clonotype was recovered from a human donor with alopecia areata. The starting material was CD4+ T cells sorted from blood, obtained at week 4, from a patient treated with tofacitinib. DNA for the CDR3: TGTGCCGAACGGACTAGCGGGCCTAGCTCCTACGAGCAGTACTTC. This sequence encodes CAERTSGPSSYEQYF. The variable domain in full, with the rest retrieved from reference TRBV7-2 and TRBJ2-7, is GAGVSQSPSNKVTEKGKDVELRCDPISGHTALYWYRQSLGQGLEFLIYFQGNSAPDKSGLPSDRFSAERTGGSVSTLTIQRTQQEDSAVYLCAERTSGPSSYEQYFGPGTRLTVT.